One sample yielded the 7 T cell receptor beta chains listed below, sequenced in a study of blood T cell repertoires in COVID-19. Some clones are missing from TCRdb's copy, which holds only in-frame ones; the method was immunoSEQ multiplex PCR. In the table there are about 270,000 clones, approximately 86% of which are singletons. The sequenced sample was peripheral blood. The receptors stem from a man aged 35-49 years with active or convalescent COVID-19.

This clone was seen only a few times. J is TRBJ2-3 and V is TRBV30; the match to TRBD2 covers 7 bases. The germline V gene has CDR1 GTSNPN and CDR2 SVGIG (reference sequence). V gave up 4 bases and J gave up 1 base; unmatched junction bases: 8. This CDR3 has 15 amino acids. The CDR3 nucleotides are TGTGCCTGGATGTTCGGCAGCGGGGGCACAGATACGCAGTATTTT. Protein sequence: CAWMFGSGGTDTQYF.

DNA of the CDR3: TGTGCCAGCAGGGGGGCAGGGGACAATCAGCCCCAGCATTTT. Translated, it gives CASRGAGDNQPQHF. The rearrangement links TRBV28 to TRBJ1-5, with D perhaps matching TRBD1 (6 bases). V lost 6 bases, J lost 3 bases, and 12 bases lay in between. Germline V gene lookup returns CDR1 MDHEN and CDR2 SYDVKM. The CDR3 sequence is 14 residues long.

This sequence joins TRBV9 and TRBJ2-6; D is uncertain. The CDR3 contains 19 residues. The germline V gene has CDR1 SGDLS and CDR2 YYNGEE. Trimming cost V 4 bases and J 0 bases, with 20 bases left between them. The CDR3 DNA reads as TGTGCCAGCAGCCCCCGATCCTTTCTCGAGGTCTCTGGGGCCAACGTCCTGACTTTC. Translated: CASSPRSFLEVSGANVLTF.

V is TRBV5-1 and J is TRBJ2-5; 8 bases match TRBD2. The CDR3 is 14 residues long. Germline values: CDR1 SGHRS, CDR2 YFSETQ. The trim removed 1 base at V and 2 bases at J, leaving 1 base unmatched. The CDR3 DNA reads TGCGCCAGCAGCTTGCGGGAGGGACAAGAGACCCAGTACTTC. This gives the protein CASSLREGQETQYF.

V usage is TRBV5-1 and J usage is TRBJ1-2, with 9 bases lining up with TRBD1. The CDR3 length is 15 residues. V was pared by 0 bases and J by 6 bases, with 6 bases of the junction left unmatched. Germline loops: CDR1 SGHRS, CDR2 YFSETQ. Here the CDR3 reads CASSLAGQGTHGYTF. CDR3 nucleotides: TGCGCCAGCAGCTTGGCCGGACAGGGGACCCATGGCTACACCTTC.

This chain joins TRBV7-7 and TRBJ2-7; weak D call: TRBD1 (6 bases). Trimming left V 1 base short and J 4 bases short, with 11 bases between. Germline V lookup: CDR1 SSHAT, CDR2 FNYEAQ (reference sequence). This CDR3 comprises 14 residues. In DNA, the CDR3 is TGTGCCAGCAGCTTAGAAGGGACACCTTACGAGCAGTACTTC. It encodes CASSLEGTPYEQYF.

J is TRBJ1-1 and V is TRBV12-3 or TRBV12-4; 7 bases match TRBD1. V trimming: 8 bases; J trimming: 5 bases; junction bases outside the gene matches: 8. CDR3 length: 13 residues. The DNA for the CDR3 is TGTGCCAGCGGGAAGGGGGCGAGGACTGAAGCTTTCTTT. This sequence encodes CASGKGARTEAFF.